Listed here are 31 T cell receptor beta chains from one sample, sequenced in a study of blood T cell repertoires in COVID-19. Method: immunoSEQ multiplex PCR; TCRdb's copy keeps in-frame clones and lacks some. The sample contains 200,000 to 300,000 clones, around four fifths of which appear only once. Material: peripheral blood. The receptors derive from a man aged 60 to 75 with acute or convalescent COVID-19.

This sequence joins TRBV27 and TRBJ2-7; tentatively, D is TRBD2 (5 bases). CDR3 length equals 12 residues. Germline V gene sequence: CDR1 MNHEY, CDR2 SMNVEV (reference sequence). Trimming took 6 bases from V and 3 from J, leaving 9 bases between them. The CDR3 DNA is TGTGCCAGCAGCCCAGAGGGCTACGAGCAGTACTTC. Its translation: CASSPEGYEQYF.

The chain joins TRBV19 to TRBJ1-1, with 7 nucleotides matching TRBD1. Germline assignment: CDR1 LNHDA and CDR2 SQIVND (reference sequence). J lost 4 bases, V lost 7 bases, and 6 bases had no gene match. The CDR3 is made up of 13 amino acids. CDR3 residues: CASIRTGATEAFF. For the CDR3, the DNA is TGTGCCAGTATTCGAACAGGGGCCACTGAAGCTTTCTTT.

J is TRBJ2-5 and V is TRBV7-3; TRBD1 aligns across 10 bases. The trim removed 2 bases at V and 2 bases at J, leaving 5 bases unmatched. In germline, CDR1 is SGHTA, CDR2 FQGTGA. The CDR3 totals 16 residues. The CDR3 sequence is CASSLGTGVIQETQYF. The CDR3 DNA reads TGTGCCAGCAGCTTAGGGACAGGGGTGATTCAAGAGACCCAGTACTTC.

This clone showed up just a few times. The rearrangement uses TRBV9 and TRBJ2-3; 10 nucleotides match TRBD2. The CDR3 totals 16 residues. Germline loops: CDR1 SGDLS, CDR2 YYNGEE. V lost 4 bases, J lost 5 bases, and 10 bases stayed unmatched. The CDR3 DNA follows: TGTGCCAGCAGCCCCCAGCGGGGGGGCGTGATAGATACGCAGTATTTT. Amino acid sequence: CASSPQRGGVIDTQYF.

This clone was seen a single time. The chain links TRBV3-1 (or the pseudogene TRBV3-2) to TRBJ1-5; D unresolved. Per germline, CDR1 LGHDT and CDR2 YNNKEL (reference sequence). V was shortened by 0 bases and J by 5 bases, with 5 bases between the two germline ends. The CDR3 is made up of 13 amino acids. The DNA for the CDR3 is TGTGCCAGCAGCCAAGATTTAGATCAGCCCCAGCATTTT. Its protein product is CASSQDLDQPQHF.

This clone has a single count. This sequence joins TRBV7-6 and TRBJ2-7, with 9 bases aligning to TRBD1. The CDR3 loop spans 14 amino acids. V lost 0 bases and J lost 11; bases outside the gene matches: 8. CDR1 is SGHVS and CDR2 is FNYEAQ in the germline V gene. This CDR3 reads CASSLARLGTGKYF. The CDR3 bases are TGTGCCAGCAGCTTAGCGCGGTTGGGGACAGGGAAGTACTTC.

The chain combines TRBV14 with TRBJ1-2; D is unclear. This CDR3 is built from 15 residues. Germline CDR1 SGHDN, CDR2 FVKESK. V was cut by 1 base and J by 8 bases, with 17 bases left in between. In nucleotides, the CDR3 is TGTGCCAGCAGCCAAGTCGGGTGGCTCGACGAAGGCTACACCTTC. The encoded protein is CASSQVGWLDEGYTF.

Remarks on this clone: Other nucleotide sequences from this sample produce the same CDR3. The rearrangement joins TRBV18 to TRBJ1-4, with D perhaps matching TRBD1 (5 bases). Germline CDR1 reads KGHSH; CDR2 reads LQKENI. Trimming cost V 3 bases and J 4 bases, with 12 bases left between them. The CDR3 sequence is 15 residues long. CDR3 bases: TGTGCCAGCTCACCCCGCGGGACGGGTAATGAAAAACTGTTTTTT. Its translation: CASSPRGTGNEKLFF.

This clone was seen only a few times. The chain combines TRBV10-3 with TRBJ2-4, with 7 positions matching TRBD2. The V gene's germline CDR1 is ENHRY and CDR2 SYGVKD. The length of the CDR3 is 13 residues. Unmatched junction bases numbered 4, after V lost 6 bases and J lost 5 bases. The CDR3 nucleotides read TGTGCCATCAGCCTGGGGAGGGAAAACATTCAGTACTTC. Protein sequence: CAISLGRENIQYF.

This rearrangement joins TRBV6-6 to TRBJ2-7; 8 nucleotides match TRBD1. The CDR3 length is 16 residues. Per the germline V gene, CDR1 is MNHNY and CDR2 is SVGAGI (reference sequence). Trimming took 7 bases from V and 4 from J; bases not matched to a gene: 15. This CDR3 reads CASNFGQGPGAYEQYF. The CDR3 nucleotides read TGTGCCAGCAACTTCGGACAGGGCCCGGGGGCTTACGAGCAGTACTTC.

The count of this clone is one. The V gene is TRBV7-9, the J gene TRBJ1-1; D ambiguous. CDR3 length: 13 amino acids. V was shortened by 5 bases and J by 5 bases, with 12 bases between the two germline ends. Germline assignment: CDR1 SEHNR and CDR2 FQNEAQ (reference sequence). In nucleotides, the CDR3 is TGTGCCAGCAGCCCCCCAACGGGAACTGAAGCTTTCTTT. It encodes CASSPPTGTEAFF.

This chain joins TRBV6-5 and TRBJ2-2; 9 bases are a match to TRBD1. Germline CDR1 reads MNHEY; CDR2 reads SVGAGI. CDR3 length: 15 amino acids. V shed 11 bases, J shed 6 bases, and the junction held 13 bases outside the gene matches. CDR3 region: CAALRDRAVSGELFF. The CDR3, as DNA: TGTGCCGCCCTCCGGGACAGGGCAGTATCCGGGGAGCTGTTTTTT.

The chain has TRBV23-1 and TRBJ1-5; weak D call: TRBD1 (5 bases). TRBV23-1 is assigned to the ORF class and has an uncertain function. This CDR3 contains 16 residues. V dropped 6 bases and J dropped 2 bases, with 17 bases sitting between them. CDR3 DNA sequence: TGCGCCAGCAGGAAAATGCAGGGTAGGGGCAATCAGCCCCAGCATTTT. The encoded protein is CASRKMQGRGNQPQHF.

This clone was recorded once. The genes are TRBV9 and TRBJ1-1, with 8 nucleotides matching TRBD1. The CDR3 totals 15 residues. Germline CDR1 reads SGDLS; CDR2 reads YYNGEE. The ends lost 4 bases at V and 1 base at J; junction bases unmatched: 6. DNA of the CDR3: TGTGCCAGCAGCCCTCGACAGGGGAGGAACACTGAAGCTTTCTTT. Protein: CASSPRQGRNTEAFF.

The genes are TRBV4-3 and TRBJ1-2, with D uncertain. Trimming pared 0 bases from V and 6 bases from J, leaving 8 bases between. This CDR3 is built from 13 residues. From germline, CDR1 is LGHNA and CDR2 YSLEER. CDR3 nucleotides: TGCGCCAGCAGCCAAGATTGGGGAGATGGCTACACCTTC. Translating gives CASSQDWGDGYTF.

The chain joins TRBV2 to TRBJ2-7, with D maybe TRBD2 (5 bases). The V gene's germline CDR1 is SNHLY and CDR2 FYNNEI. V was shortened by 7 bases and J by 4 bases, with 8 bases between the two germline ends. The CDR3 is 11 amino acids. CDR3 sequence reads: CASIEGYEQYF. The CDR3 bases are TGTGCCAGCATCGAGGGTTACGAGCAGTACTTC. Filled out from reference TRBV2 and TRBJ2-7, the complete variable domain reads EPEVTQTPSHQVTQMGQEVILRCVPISNHLYFYWYRQILGQKVEFLVSFYNNEISEKSEIFDDQFSVERPDGSNFTLKIRSTKLEDSAMYFCASIEGYEQYFGPGTRLTVT.

The chain carries TRBV28 and TRBJ2-7; 12 bases are a match to TRBD1. Germline-derived CDR1 and CDR2 are MDHEN and SYDVKM. This CDR3 comprises 14 residues. The junction had 4 bases not matched to a gene; V was cut back by 6 bases and J by 4 bases. CDR3 coding DNA: TGTGCCAGCAGGGAGGGACAGGGGGCGTACGAGCAGTACTTC. Translation gives CASREGQGAYEQYF.

This clone was observed a handful of times. The CDR3 spells CASSQDSNYGYTF. CDR3 coding DNA: TGTGCCAGCAGCCAGGACAGTAACTATGGCTACACCTTC. The V and J genes are TRBV7-9 and TRBJ1-2, with TRBD1 as a possible D gene (6 bases). This CDR3 contains 13 residues. CDR1 is SEHNR, CDR2 FQNEAQ, per germline (reference sequence). Trimming pared 5 bases from V and 1 base from J, leaving 8 bases between. Combining the CDR3 with reference TRBV7-9 and TRBJ1-2 gives the whole variable domain DTGVSQNPRHKITKRGQNVTFRCDPISEHNRLYWYRQTLGQGPEFLTYFQNEAQLEKSRLLSDRFSAERPKGSFSTLEIQRTEQGDSAMYLCASSQDSNYGYTFGSGTRLTVV.

The chain has TRBV28 and TRBJ2-2; 7 nucleotides align to TRBD2. Germline CDR1 MDHEN, CDR2 SYDVKM. V dropped 3 bases and J dropped 6; count of bases not matched to a gene: 19. The CDR3 has 19 residues. The CDR3 nucleotides read TGTGCCAGCAGTTTCAAGGCCCTTCGCTTTCCAGCGGGACCCGGGGAGCTGTTTTTT. It is translated as CASSFKALRFPAGPGELFF.

A single count supports this clone. V and J are TRBV19 and TRBJ1-2; 7 bases are a match to TRBD1. There are 12 residues in the CDR3. V was pared by 6 bases and J by 8 bases, with 6 bases of the junction left unmatched. The germline CDR1 and CDR2 sequences are LNHDA and SQIVND (reference sequence). The CDR3 sequence is CASSDRANGYTF. Here the CDR3 DNA reads TGTGCCAGTAGCGACAGGGCTAACGGCTACACCTTC.

As to this clone: Within the sample, other DNA sequences also encode this same CDR3. The J gene is TRBJ1-1, the V gene TRBV6-2 or TRBV6-3; the D gene is possibly TRBD1 (5 bases). Germline CDR1 is MNHEY and CDR2 is SVGEGT. Trimming left V 4 bases short and J 2 bases short, with 8 bases between. The CDR3 is 13 amino acids. The CDR3, as DNA: TGTGCCAGCAGTTTTAGGGGCAACACTGAAGCTTTCTTT. This gives the protein CASSFRGNTEAFF.

V usage is TRBV18 and J usage is TRBJ1-4; maybe TRBD1 (6 bases). V lost 6 bases and J lost 3, with 14 bases in between. CDR3 length: 15 amino acids. In germline, CDR1 is KGHSH, CDR2 LQKENI. CDR3: CASSLRTASNEKLFF. The CDR3 DNA reads TGTGCCAGCTCGTTACGGACAGCCTCTAATGAAAAACTGTTTTTT.

Written as DNA, the CDR3 is TGTGCCAGCAGAGGGACAGCGGCTAATTCACCCCTCCACTTT. Amino acid sequence: CASRGTAANSPLHF. The chain couples TRBV9 to TRBJ1-6; 7 bases are a match to TRBD1. Germline values: CDR1 SGDLS, CDR2 YYNGEE. The V segment lost 5 bases and the J segment 6 bases; nucleotides outside the gene matches: 5. This CDR3 comprises 14 residues.

The chain has TRBV6-5 and TRBJ2-1, with D perhaps TRBD1 (6 bases). Germline loops: CDR1 MNHEY, CDR2 SVGAGI. The V end lost 2 bases, the J end lost 7 bases, and 15 bases lay between the germline ends. The CDR3 has 15 amino acids. The DNA of the CDR3 is TGTGCCAGCAGTTACCAGCCAGGGGTCGTAAATGAGCAGTTCTTC. Amino acids: CASSYQPGVVNEQFF.

CDR3 residues: CASSVDRVNEQFF. The CDR3 nucleotides read TGTGCCAGCAGCGTTGACAGGGTCAATGAGCAGTTCTTC. This sequence joins TRBV6-5 and TRBJ2-1, with 7 bases lining up with TRBD1. V lost 6 bases and J lost 6; bases outside the gene matches: 5. Germline V lookup: CDR1 MNHEY, CDR2 SVGAGI. The CDR3 totals 13 residues.

This clone was seen once. J is TRBJ1-2 and V is TRBV19; 7 bases map to TRBD1. This CDR3 contains 13 residues. Germline CDR1 and CDR2: LNHDA and SQIVND (reference sequence). The trim removed 10 bases at V and 9 bases at J, leaving 14 bases unmatched. This CDR3 reads CATSPGQRASYTF. CDR3 coding DNA: TGTGCCACCAGCCCGGGACAGCGTGCCAGCTACACCTTC.

The table lists this clone with a few counts. The V and J genes are TRBV10-2 and TRBJ1-5; TRBD1 matches at 10 bases. Per germline, CDR1 WSHSY and CDR2 SAAADI. CDR3 length: 16 residues. The ends lost 4 bases at V and 2 bases at J; junction bases unmatched: 5. The CDR3 DNA reads as TGCGCCAGCAGTGGGACAGGGGGTTTGGGCAATCAGCCCCAGCATTTT. Its protein is CASSGTGGLGNQPQHF.

The chain carries TRBV7-2 and TRBJ2-2; 8 bases line up with TRBD2. This CDR3 comprises 17 residues. CDR1 and CDR2 from the germline V gene are SGHTA and FQGNSA. After removal of 5 bases from V and 2 bases from J, the junction contained 10 bases not matched to a gene. CDR3: CASSPQGGRPNTGELFF. DNA for the CDR3: TGTGCCAGCAGCCCGCAGGGCGGGAGGCCTAACACCGGGGAGCTGTTTTTT.

The chain employs TRBV27 and TRBJ2-1; no firm D call. Germline values: CDR1 MNHEY, CDR2 SMNVEV (reference sequence). CDR3 length: 16 amino acids. Trimming left V 1 base short and J 0 bases short, with 10 bases between. The CDR3 coding sequence is TGTGCCAGCAGTTTATACGCGCTGAGCTCCTACAATGAGCAGTTCTTC. Encoded protein: CASSLYALSSYNEQFF.

J is TRBJ1-1 and V is TRBV5-1; TRBD1 might be the D (5 bases). Trimming took off 4 bases at V and 3 bases at J, with 16 bases between the two ends. Germline V gene lookup returns CDR1 SGHRS and CDR2 YFSETQ. The CDR3 contains 15 residues. CDR3 sequence (DNA): TGCGCCAGCAGCCTGACAGCCTCTATGGACACTGAAGCTTTCTTT. It yields the protein CASSLTASMDTEAFF.

The chain uses TRBV7-2 and TRBJ1-1, with D possibly matching TRBD1 (5 bases). CDR1 is SGHTA and CDR2 is FQGNSA in the germline V gene. The length of the CDR3 is 17 residues. V lost 5 bases and J lost 5, with 24 bases in between. The CDR3 DNA is TGTGCCAGCAGCCTTCGGGCGGGGGGACGCTGGCGGACTGAAGCTTTCTTT. Its translation: CASSLRAGGRWRTEAFF.